This entry features one TCR beta chain sequence. The table lists this clonotype with many counts. This clone's antigen is unknown. No base-level quality is on record; no much larger clone is a single base apart. V and J lose 4 bases and 3 bases, and a span of 15 bases separates them. CDR1 and CDR2 were assigned from the germline V gene as SGHDT and YYEEEE. Spanning cysteine to phenylalanine, the CDR3 consists of 15 amino acids. CDR3 DNA is the only sequence kept; it has 45 bases, read in frame from the first base. The axillary draining lymph nodes of breast cancer patients were the source of the lymph node samples. Sequencing took place on an Illumina HiSeq 2000. TCR beta chain libraries were generated by multiplex PCR amplification. High-throughput sequencing was used to analyze the amplified TCR beta chain products. TCRdb redid the processing of the public reads, applying fastp at Q25 and MiXCR, and retained in-frame beta chains. Rows are combined by CDR3 protein, so each entry shows the most common genes and DNA. The sample yields some 130,000 distinct CDR3 sequences; 20% were counted once. Together, the top ten hold roughly 3.5% of the sample.

This specimen belongs to a study of breast tumors, draining lymph nodes, adjacent tissues (dated by TCRdb to between 2015 and 2016). Background for the entire study: Breast cancer patients provided tumor, adjacent nontumor tissue and axillary lymph nodes, and the study compared the TCR beta repertoires across these three sources. In human breast cancer, the study set out to evaluate how tumor, surrounding tissue and draining lymph node repertoires relate to one another and whether T cells may move between these sites. Here is what the overall study found, with its caveats: Tumors showed preferential V and J gene usage, and their T-cell repertoire diversity fell below that of lymph nodes yet above that of nontumor tissue. The study presented the conclusion that tumor T cells originate in lymph nodes as consistent with a hypothesis, not as something directly demonstrated. The similarity between tumor and nontumor tissue repertoires was significantly greater in luminal-like breast cancer than in basal-like breast cancer. The data were considered consistent with the idea that most tumor T cells come from the lymph node and then expand in tumor tissue.

The sample consisted of axillary lymph node tissue. The receptor was derived from a female donor with breast cancer. Some clones in this sample may be carry-over from other donors' samples. The sequence links TRBV5-6 to TRBJ2-3; the D match is possibly TRBD1 or TRBD2, with 5 bases aligned in each. The DNA is TGTGCCAGCAGCATAACGGGACGTTCAACAGATACGCAGTATTTT. Its translation reads: CASSITGRSTDTQYF.